One and the same sample provided the 24 T cell receptor beta chains below, sequenced in a study of blood T cell repertoires in COVID-19. The protocol was immunoSEQ multiplex PCR, while the TCRdb copy is restricted to in-frame clones and leaves out a portion. The sample includes more than 200,000 clones, 87% of them seen just once. Sequences were obtained from peripheral blood. The receptors stem from a man aged 18-30 years with active or convalescent COVID-19.

The rearrangement joins TRBV4-3 to TRBJ2-1, with 7 bases fitting TRBD2. The length of the CDR3 is 13 residues. After removal of 8 bases from V and 9 bases from J, the junction contained 10 bases not matched to a gene. CDR1 and CDR2 from the germline V gene are LGHNA and YSLEER. DNA for the CDR3: TGCGCCAGCCGCGGGACTACCCTCAGTGAGCAGTTCTTC. This codes for CASRGTTLSEQFF.

The chain recombines TRBV27 with TRBJ2-6; 8 bases map to TRBD2. Germline CDR1 is MNHEY and CDR2 is SMNVEV (reference sequence). This CDR3 comprises 14 residues. The J segment lost 2 bases and the V segment lost 9 bases, leaving 3 bases of the junction unmatched. The CDR3 region is CASGLAAGANVLTF. DNA of the CDR3: TGTGCCAGTGGACTAGCTGCTGGGGCCAACGTCCTGACTTTC.

About this clone: In the same sample, other DNA sequences code for this CDR3. The V call is TRBV6-5, the J call TRBJ1-2; 9 bases line up with TRBD1. V gave up 0 bases and J gave up 8 bases; unmatched junction bases: 7. The germline V gene has CDR1 MNHEY and CDR2 SVGAGI. The CDR3 has 15 amino acids. CDR3 nucleotide sequence: TGTGCCAGCAGTTACTCCTCCGGGACAGGGTGGGGCTACACCTTC. Protein: CASSYSSGTGWGYTF.

The genes are TRBV19 and TRBJ2-2; TRBD1 matches 10 bases. The CDR3 covers 17 residues. V shed 2 bases, J shed 2 bases, and the junction held 5 bases outside the gene matches. Per germline, CDR1 LNHDA and CDR2 SQIVND (reference sequence). CDR3 in DNA: TGTGCCAGTAGTATACAATGGACAGGGGGTAACACCGGGGAGCTGTTTTTT. Protein product: CASSIQWTGGNTGELFF.

The chain uses TRBV2 and TRBJ1-5; tentative D call: TRBD1 (5 bases). CDR3 length: 13 residues. In germline, CDR1 is SNHLY, CDR2 FYNNEI. The V gene lost 3 bases and the J gene lost 7 bases, with 10 bases spanning the gap. CDR3 amino acids: CASSEEGYQPQHF. For the CDR3, the DNA is TGTGCCAGCAGTGAGGAGGGGTACCAGCCCCAGCATTTT.

V gene TRBV2 combines with J gene TRBJ1-1, with 8 bases aligning to TRBD1. The ends lost 5 bases at V and 5 bases at J; junction bases unmatched: 7. From germline, CDR1 is SNHLY and CDR2 FYNNEI. The CDR3 is made up of 14 amino acids. CDR3 amino acids: CASSQQGVRTEAFF. In DNA form, the CDR3 reads TGTGCCAGCAGTCAACAGGGGGTAAGGACTGAAGCTTTCTTT.

The chain carries TRBV5-1 and TRBJ1-2, with D hard to call. Germline V lookup: CDR1 SGHRS, CDR2 YFSETQ. With 3 bases removed from V and 8 bases from J, the gap between germline ends came to 17 bases. The CDR3 is 14 amino acids. The CDR3 loop is CASSSSGKVEGYTF. CDR3 nucleotides: TGCGCCAGCAGCTCCTCGGGAAAAGTCGAAGGCTACACCTTC.

The rearrangement joins TRBV6-6 to TRBJ1-4; 10 bases agree with TRBD1. After removal of 4 bases from V and 3 bases from J, the junction contained 5 bases not matched to a gene. The CDR3 consists of 16 residues. Germline assignment: CDR1 MNHNY and CDR2 SVGAGI (reference sequence). The CDR3 protein is CASSWDRGSANEKLFF. The CDR3, as DNA: TGTGCCAGCAGTTGGGACAGGGGAAGCGCTAATGAAAAACTGTTTTTT.

V is TRBV12-5 and J is TRBJ2-3; 10 bases agree with TRBD2. This CDR3 is 16 amino acids long. After removal of 5 bases from V and 6 bases from J, the junction contained 11 bases not matched to a gene. Germline V gives CDR1 LGHNT, CDR2 FRNRAP. CDR3 in amino acids: CASGPQRGGLMDTQYF. In DNA, the CDR3 is TGTGCTAGTGGTCCACAGCGGGGGGGCCTAATGGATACGCAGTATTTT.

The genes are TRBV13 and TRBJ1-2; no clear D gene. V lost 3 bases and J lost 6, with 11 bases in between. This CDR3 is 13 amino acids long. Per the germline V gene, CDR1 is PRHDT and CDR2 is FYEKMQ (reference sequence). CDR3 region: CASSFRDWDGYTF. The CDR3 region has the DNA TGTGCCAGCAGCTTTCGGGATTGGGATGGCTACACCTTC.

This clone was recorded only once. The J gene is TRBJ1-2, the V gene TRBV9; D remains unclear. Germline loops: CDR1 SGDLS, CDR2 YYNGEE. The CDR3 loop spans 14 amino acids. V was cut by 0 bases and J by 1 base, with 7 bases left in between. CDR3 residues: CASSVDGFNYGYTF. DNA for the CDR3: TGTGCCAGCAGCGTAGACGGGTTTAACTATGGCTACACCTTC.

The chain carries TRBV15 and TRBJ2-7, with D possibly being TRBD1 (5 bases). The CDR3 extends over 13 amino acids. V was shortened by 3 bases and J by 0 bases, with 6 bases between the two germline ends. Per germline, CDR1 LNHNV and CDR2 YYDKDF (reference sequence). The DNA of the CDR3 is TGTGCCACCAGCAGGGGGCACTCCTACGAGCAGTACTTC. Its translation: CATSRGHSYEQYF. Looking up the rest from reference TRBV15 and TRBJ2-7 gives the full variable domain: DAMVIQNPRYQVTQFGKPVTLSCSQTLNHNVMYWYQQKSSQAPKLLFHYYDKDFNNEADTPDNFQSRRPNTSFCFLDIRSPGLGDTAMYLCATSRGHSYEQYFGPGTRLTVT.

This chain links TRBV28 with TRBJ1-1; D is uncertain. The CDR3 extends over 13 amino acids. V was clipped by 4 bases and J by 10 bases, with 16 bases between them. Germline loops: CDR1 MDHEN, CDR2 SYDVKM. The CDR3 spells CASSSWTRAGAFF. CDR3 coding DNA: TGTGCCAGCAGTTCTTGGACCCGTGCGGGAGCTTTCTTT. Using reference TRBV28 and TRBJ1-1 for the parts outside the CDR3, the full variable domain is DVKVTQSSRYLVKRTGEKVFLECVQDMDHENMFWYRQDPGLGLRLIYFSYDVKMKEKGDIPEGYSVSREKKERFSLILESASTNQTSMYLCASSSWTRAGAFFGQGTRLTVV.

This chain joins TRBV13 and TRBJ2-3, with D perhaps matching TRBD2 (6 bases). Germline loops: CDR1 PRHDT, CDR2 FYEKMQ (reference sequence). This CDR3 is built from 14 residues. The V end lost 4 bases, the J end lost 2 bases, and 10 bases lay between the germline ends. In DNA form, the CDR3 reads TGTGCCAGCAGCTACAGGACTACCACAGATACGCAGTATTTT. It codes for CASSYRTTTDTQYF.

This chain uses TRBV5-5 with TRBJ1-1; 8 nucleotides match TRBD1. Per the germline V gene, CDR1 is SGHKS and CDR2 is YYEKEE (reference sequence). The CDR3 has 14 amino acids. V dropped 2 bases and J dropped 4; count of bases not matched to a gene: 4. The CDR3 sequence: CASSFKDRGTEAFF. In nucleotides, the CDR3 is TGTGCCAGCAGCTTCAAAGACAGGGGCACTGAAGCTTTCTTT.

This clone has a handful of counts. This chain uses TRBV30 with TRBJ1-1; 7 bases map to TRBD1. V lost 1 base and J lost 4; bases outside the gene matches: 9. The germline V gene encodes CDR1 GTSNPN and CDR2 SVGIG (reference sequence). CDR3 length: 15 amino acids. The CDR3 spells CAWSALTGWGTEAFF. The CDR3 DNA follows: TGTGCCTGGAGTGCTCTGACAGGGTGGGGCACTGAAGCTTTCTTT. Together with reference TRBV30 and TRBJ1-1, the CDR3 gives the full variable domain: SQTIHQWPATLVQPVGSPLSLECTVEGTSNPNLYWYRQAAGRGLQLLFYSVGIGQISSEVPQNLSASRPQDRQFILSSKKLLLSDSGFYLCAWSALTGWGTEAFFGQGTRLTVV.

The chain is built from TRBV6-2 or TRBV6-3 and TRBJ2-7; a possible D gene is TRBD2 (6 bases). V was trimmed by 4 bases and J by 9 bases, leaving 19 bases between them. This CDR3 contains 14 residues. Germline CDR1 reads MNHEY; CDR2 reads SVGEGT. In DNA, the CDR3 is TGTGCCAGCAGTTTCCCCGGGAGAGGTAGGGTGCAGTACTTC. This translates into CASSFPGRGRVQYF.

J is TRBJ2-1 and V is TRBV7-3; TRBD1 aligns across 8 bases. The germline V gene encodes CDR1 SGHTA and CDR2 FQGTGA. The CDR3 is 15 amino acids. V shed 5 bases, J shed 10 bases, and the junction held 13 bases outside the gene matches. In nucleotides, the CDR3 is TGTGCCAGCAGCCTTAAAGGGCAGGGGGCTGTCGAGCAGTTCTTC. This codes for CASSLKGQGAVEQFF. Using reference TRBV7-3 and TRBJ2-1 for the parts outside the CDR3, the full variable domain is GAGVSQTPSNKVTEKGKYVELRCDPISGHTALYWYRQSLGQGPEFLIYFQGTGAADDSGLPNDRFFAVRPEGSVSTLKIQRTERGDSAVYLCASSLKGQGAVEQFFGPGTRLTVL.

This rearrangement joins TRBV15 to TRBJ1-4, with D possibly matching TRBD1 (5 bases). There are 14 residues in the CDR3. The V end lost 1 base, the J end lost 4 bases, and 7 bases lay between the germline ends. Germline CDR1 reads LNHNV; CDR2 reads YYDKDF (reference sequence). Written as DNA, the CDR3 is TGTGCCACCAGCAGAGCAGGGTTTAATGAAAAACTGTTTTTT. This codes for CATSRAGFNEKLFF.

Written as DNA, the CDR3 is TGTGCCTGGAGTCCCCTTAGCGATGAGCAGTTCTTC. As protein: CAWSPLSDEQFF. The J gene is TRBJ2-1, the V gene TRBV30, with a possible D match to TRBD2 (5 bases). V lost 2 bases and J 8 bases, leaving 10 bases between the germline ends. The CDR3 runs 12 residues. The germline CDR1 and CDR2 sequences are GTSNPN and SVGIG (reference sequence).

V is TRBV11-2 and J is TRBJ1-1; the D gene is possibly TRBD1 (6 bases). The germline V gene encodes CDR1 SGHAT and CDR2 FQNNGV. Trimming removed 5 bases from V and 6 bases from J, with 16 bases in between. The CDR3 extends over 14 amino acids. DNA of the CDR3: TGTGCCAGCAGCCAACAGGGTGGGCAGGCTGAAGCTTTCTTT. This encodes CASSQQGGQAEAFF. The full variable domain, with the rest looked up from reference TRBV11-2 and TRBJ1-1, is EAGVAQSPRYKIIEKRQSVAFWCNPISGHATLYWYQQILGQGPKLLIQFQNNGVVDDSQLPKDRFSAERLKGVDSTLKIQPAKLEDSAVYLCASSQQGGQAEAFFGQGTRLTVV.

V gene TRBV5-6 combines with J gene TRBJ2-7; D is ambiguous. Germline lookup yields CDR1 SGHDT and CDR2 YYEEEE. The length of the CDR3 is 13 residues. V dropped 1 base and J dropped 3 bases, with 8 bases sitting between them. This CDR3 is CASSLRQDYEQYF. The CDR3 DNA follows: TGTGCCAGCAGCTTGAGGCAGGACTACGAGCAGTACTTC.

A word on this clone: The sample has other DNA sequences that encode this CDR3 too. The chain has TRBV9 and TRBJ1-2; D unresolved. This CDR3 has 13 residues. The V gene lost 0 bases and the J gene lost 1 base, with 4 bases spanning the gap. Germline lookup yields CDR1 SGDLS and CDR2 YYNGEE. The CDR3 here is CASSVDGNYGYTF. The CDR3 DNA reads as TGTGCCAGCAGCGTAGACGGTAACTATGGCTACACCTTC.

The V and J genes are TRBV15 and TRBJ1-2; a possible D gene is TRBD1 (5 bases). This CDR3 has 16 amino acids. V was pared by 5 bases and J by 8 bases, with 24 bases between. In germline, CDR1 is LNHNV, CDR2 YYDKDF (reference sequence). CDR3 in DNA: TGTGCCACCAGCTTAAAGCGGGGACCCCATGTGAGGGGCTACACCTTC. Translated, it gives CATSLKRGPHVRGYTF.